These 21 T cell receptor beta chains were all obtained from the same sample, sequenced in a study of lymphopenia after photon versus proton radiotherapy. Libraries were prepared by immunoSEQ multiplex PCR; TCRdb keeps only in-frame clonotypes and omits some of them. Among under 35,000 clones listed, 80% to 90% were seen once. The sample in question was peripheral blood, obtained from a patient treated with proton-based radiotherapy. Receptors were obtained from an older woman with pancreatic cancer. Some clones in this sample may be carry-over from other donors' samples.

The gene calls are TRBV11-3 and TRBJ2-4; 7 bases line up with TRBD2. The germline CDR1 and CDR2 sequences are SGHNT and YENEEA. The V gene end was trimmed by 2 bases and the J gene end by 9 bases; junction bases not matched to a gene: 7. This CDR3 contains 14 residues. Here the CDR3 reads CASSLSGREGIQYF. As DNA, the CDR3 is TGTGCCAGCAGCTTATCCGGCAGGGAGGGCATTCAGTACTTC.

This CDR3 is CAGNTGDNEQFF. The CDR3 nucleotides are TGTGCCGGGAACACAGGGGACAATGAGCAGTTCTTC. The chain carries TRBV2 and TRBJ2-1; 7 nucleotides align to TRBD1. Germline assignment: CDR1 SNHLY and CDR2 FYNNEI. Trimming at V came to 11 bases and at J to 5 bases, leaving 6 bases not matched to a gene. The CDR3 loop spans 12 amino acids.

V and J are TRBV30 and TRBJ1-5, with unresolved D. This CDR3 spans 13 amino acids. V gave up 1 base and J gave up 5 bases, with 9 bases separating them. In germline, CDR1 is GTSNPN, CDR2 SVGIG (reference sequence). Here the CDR3 reads CAWSGQWDQPQHF. The CDR3 nucleotides read TGTGCCTGGAGTGGGCAGTGGGATCAGCCCCAGCATTTT.

The chain combines TRBV9 with TRBJ2-3, with 10 bases fitting TRBD2. Germline CDR1 and CDR2: SGDLS and YYNGEE. The junction had 9 bases not matched to a gene; V was cut back by 4 bases and J by 4 bases. This CDR3 spans 16 amino acids. The DNA of the CDR3 is TGTGCCAGCAGCTCCCAGGGACTAGCGACGTCAGATACGCAGTATTTT. Its translation is CASSSQGLATSDTQYF. The full variable domain, with the rest looked up from reference TRBV9 and TRBJ2-3, is DSGVTQTPKHLITATGQRVTLRCSPRSGDLSVYWYQQSLDQGLQFLIQYYNGEERAKGNILERFSAQQFPDLHSELNLSSLELGDSALYFCASSSQGLATSDTQYFGPGTRLTVL.

This clone was seen just once. J is TRBJ2-5 and V is TRBV7-2; D is possibly TRBD2 (5 bases). CDR1 is SGHTA, CDR2 FQGNSA, per germline. The CDR3 totals 14 residues. V shed 5 bases and J shed 0 bases, with 10 bases lying between them. The CDR3 coding sequence is TGTGCCAGCAGCCCCTTGGGAGACCAAGAGACCCAGTACTTC. Encoded protein: CASSPLGDQETQYF.

V usage is TRBV10-1 and J usage is TRBJ2-5, with D perhaps TRBD1 (5 bases). The CDR3 loop spans 17 amino acids. The germline V gene has CDR1 WNHNN and CDR2 SYGVQD (reference sequence). The V and J ends lost 4 bases and 0 bases respectively, with 18 bases between them. The DNA of the CDR3 is TGCGCCAGCAGTGTAAATCTTGGGGCAGATTACCAAGAGACCCAGTACTTC. This gives the protein CASSVNLGADYQETQYF.

This chain connects TRBV7-9 to TRBJ2-3; the match to TRBD2 covers 7 bases. Germline values: CDR1 SEHNR, CDR2 FQNEAQ (reference sequence). The CDR3 totals 12 residues. V lost 6 bases to trimming and J lost 5 bases; unmatched junction nucleotides: 2. The CDR3 loop is CASRSSGDTQYF. In DNA, the CDR3 is TGTGCCAGCAGGTCTAGCGGAGATACGCAGTATTTT.

CDR3 residues: CASSEFGYNEQFF. The DNA of the CDR3 is TGTGCCAGCAGTGAATTTGGCTACAATGAGCAGTTCTTC. The chain has TRBV25-1 and TRBJ2-1; D remains unclear. Trimming cost V 1 base and J 3 bases, with 4 bases left between them. Germline assignment: CDR1 MGHDK and CDR2 SYGVNS. CDR3 size: 13 residues.

In DNA, the CDR3 is TGTGCCAGCAGTTACACAGGGACAGGGGACGAGCAGTACTTC. It translates to CASSYTGTGDEQYF. This chain uses TRBV6-6 with TRBJ2-7, with TRBD1 identical over 10 bases. With V trimmed by 2 bases and J by 5 bases, 3 bases remained unmatched. Germline V gives CDR1 MNHNY, CDR2 SVGAGI (reference sequence). This CDR3 region has 14 residues.

The chain recombines TRBV21-1 with TRBJ2-3; the D call in the table, TRBD1, was not verified against the DNA. TRBV21-1 is a known pseudogene. This CDR3 comprises 15 residues. CDR3 bases: TGTGCCAGCAGCAAAGGGGACAGGGTGGCAGATACGCAGTATTTT. Its translation is CASSKGDRVADTQYF.

The V gene is TRBV5-6, the J gene TRBJ1-2; maybe TRBD1 (6 bases). Germline loops: CDR1 SGHDT, CDR2 YYEEEE. The V gene lost 0 bases and the J gene lost 3 bases, with 18 bases spanning the gap. This CDR3 has 17 amino acids. CDR3 coding DNA: TGTGCCAGCAGCTTGGCCTCGTTAGGCAGGGGAGACTATGGCTACACCTTC. It codes for CASSLASLGRGDYGYTF.

The V and J genes are TRBV7-2 and TRBJ2-7; the D call may be TRBD1 or TRBD2 (5 bases each). The germline V gene has CDR1 SGHTA and CDR2 FQGNSA. V lost 0 bases, J lost 3 bases, and 9 bases lay in between. This CDR3 has 14 amino acids. The CDR3 region has the DNA TGTGCCAGCAGCTTAGCGGGGACCGACTACGAGCAGTACTTC. Translation gives CASSLAGTDYEQYF.

J is TRBJ2-7 and V is TRBV10-1; 10 nucleotides agree with TRBD2. V dropped 10 bases and J dropped 0; count of bases not matched to a gene: 9. Germline V gene lookup returns CDR1 WNHNN and CDR2 SYGVQD (reference sequence). The CDR3 has 15 amino acids. This CDR3 is CAIRLAGCFSYEQYF. In DNA, the CDR3 is TGCGCCATTAGACTAGCGGGCTGCTTCTCCTACGAGCAGTACTTC.

The J gene is TRBJ2-5, the V gene TRBV5-6; no clear D gene. CDR1 SGHDT and CDR2 YYEEEE come from the germline V gene. V dropped 0 bases and J dropped 2 bases, with 8 bases sitting between them. The CDR3 totals 14 residues. The CDR3, as DNA: TGTGCCAGCAGCTTGGGACTTTTACAAGAGACCCAGTACTTC. Protein sequence: CASSLGLLQETQYF.

V is TRBV28 and J is TRBJ1-4; TRBD1 might be the D (5 bases). The CDR3 has 15 residues. The germline CDR1 and CDR2 sequences are MDHEN and SYDVKM. Between the trimmed V and J ends, which lost 6 bases and 7 bases, there was a span of 18 bases. CDR3 amino acids: CASSPGQGYTEKLFF. The CDR3 nucleotides read TGTGCCAGCAGCCCCGGACAAGGTTATACTGAAAAACTGTTTTTT.

The chain recombines TRBV6-5 with TRBJ2-7; TRBD1 matches 7 bases. The V gene's germline CDR1 is MNHEY and CDR2 SVGAGI. Trimming removed 0 bases from V and 6 bases from J; junction bases left unmatched: 5. The CDR3 is 14 residues long. This CDR3 is CASSYSRGQSEQYF. In nucleotides, the CDR3 is TGTGCCAGCAGTTACTCCCGGGGACAGAGCGAGCAGTACTTC.

The CDR3 loop reads CASSFSSLSGANVLTF. Written as DNA, the CDR3 is TGTGCCAGCAGTTTCAGCAGCCTCTCTGGGGCCAACGTCCTGACTTTC. The rearrangement uses TRBV28 and TRBJ2-6; D remains ambiguous. Germline V lookup: CDR1 MDHEN, CDR2 SYDVKM. This CDR3 spans 16 amino acids. V was shortened by 3 bases and J by 0 bases, with 9 bases between the two germline ends.

The V call is TRBV7-2, the J call TRBJ2-1, with a possible D match to TRBD1 (5 bases). The CDR3 extends over 13 amino acids. CDR1 is SGHTA, CDR2 FQGNSA, per germline. V was trimmed by 5 bases and J by 9 bases, leaving 14 bases between them. The CDR3 sequence is CASSQGRASEQFF. The CDR3 nucleotides read TGTGCCAGCAGCCAGGGCAGGGCCAGTGAGCAGTTCTTC.

The chain employs TRBV11-2 and TRBJ1-1; D call uncertain. V was cut by 1 base and J by 1 base, with 13 bases left in between. The CDR3 spans 16 residues. Germline CDR1 reads SGHAT; CDR2 reads FQNNGV. The DNA for the CDR3 is TGTGCCAGCAGCTTAGGGGAGTGGCACTCGAACACTGAAGCTTTCTTT. Translation gives CASSLGEWHSNTEAFF.

This clone appeared once. The chain uses TRBV7-2 and TRBJ2-5, with 10 bases that match TRBD1. CDR1 SGHTA and CDR2 FQGNSA come from the germline V gene. After removal of 5 bases from V and 4 bases from J, the junction contained 4 bases not matched to a gene. This CDR3 comprises 14 residues. The CDR3 DNA is TGTGCCAGCAGCAGCGGGACAGGGGTAGAGACCCAGTACTTC. The encoded protein is CASSSGTGVETQYF.

This rearrangement joins TRBV7-9 to TRBJ2-3, with 9 bases lining up with TRBD1. The ends lost 5 bases at V and 5 bases at J; junction bases unmatched: 8. The CDR3 runs 15 residues. Germline V gives CDR1 SEHNR, CDR2 FQNEAQ (reference sequence). CDR3 nucleotide sequence: TGTGCCAGCAGCCCTCCGGGACAGGGCAGAGATACGCAGTATTTT. This codes for CASSPPGQGRDTQYF. Supplemented by reference TRBV7-9 and TRBJ2-3, the full variable domain reads DTGVSQNPRHKITKRGQNVTFRCDPISEHNRLYWYRQTLGQGPEFLTYFQNEAQLEKSRLLSDRFSAERPKGSFSTLEIQRTEQGDSAMYLCASSPPGQGRDTQYFGPGTRLTVL.